This T cell receptor beta chain was identified during a study of sequential checkpoint blockade in melanoma. Sequencing was performed with immunoSEQ multiplex PCR; in TCRdb, only in-frame clones are kept and a portion is missing. This table holds about 10,000 clones, more than 75% found once. Treatment here: randomized to nivolumab then ipilimumab (arm A) or the reverse (arm B). No patient had prior DNA-damaging chemotherapy. PBMC sorting kept live CD3+CD8+ cells without CD19 or CD56. V gave up 0 bases and J gave up 7 bases; unmatched junction bases: 6. The CDR3 has 15 amino acids. Germline CDR1 and CDR2: SGHRS and YFSETQ.

This TCR was sampled from a human donor with melanoma. V usage is TRBV5-1 and J usage is TRBJ2-7; 11 bases are shared with TRBD1. Source: CD8+ T cells sorted from blood (inferred from file names), taken from a patient given nivolumab and ipilimumab in sequence. The CDR3 DNA follows: TGCGCCAGCAGCTTGGCGGACAGGGGGCTAAGGGAGCAGTACTTC. Its protein product is CASSLADRGLREQYF.